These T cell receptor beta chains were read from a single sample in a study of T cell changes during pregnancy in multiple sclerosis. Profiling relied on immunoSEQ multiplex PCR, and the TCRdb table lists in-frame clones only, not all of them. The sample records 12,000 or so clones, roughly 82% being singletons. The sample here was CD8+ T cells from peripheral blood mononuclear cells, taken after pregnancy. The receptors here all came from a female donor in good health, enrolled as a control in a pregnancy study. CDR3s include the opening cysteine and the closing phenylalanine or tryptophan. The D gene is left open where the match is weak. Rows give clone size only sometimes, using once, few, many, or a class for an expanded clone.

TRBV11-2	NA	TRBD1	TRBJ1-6	TGTGCCAGCAGCTTAGGGTGGACAGGGGATATCGCCTATAATTCACCCCTCCACTTT	CASSLGWTGDIAYNSPLHF
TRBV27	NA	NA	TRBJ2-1	TGTGCCAGCAGAAGGGGTTACTACAATGAGCAGTTCTTC	CASRRGYYNEQFF
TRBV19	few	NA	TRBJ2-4	TGTGCCAGTAGTATGGAACACACGGGGATTCAGTACTTC	CASSMEHTGIQYF
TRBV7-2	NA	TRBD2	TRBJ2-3	TGTGCCAGCAGCTATTCTGGGGGGGGCACAGATACGCAGTATTTT	CASSYSGGGTDTQYF
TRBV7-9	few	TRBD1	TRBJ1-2	TGTGCCAGCTGTACAAAAGGTCCACTGGACAGGCTCTGCGGCTACACCTTC	CASCTKGPLDRLCGYTF
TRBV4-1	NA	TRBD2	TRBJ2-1	TGCGCCAGCAGCCAAGTTGGGGGGGGGTACAATGAGCAGTTCTTC	CASSQVGGGYNEQFF
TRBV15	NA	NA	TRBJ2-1	TGTGCCACCAGAAGGACCCCGGCGAGGGTCTACAATGAGCAGTTCTTC	CATRRTPARVYNEQFF
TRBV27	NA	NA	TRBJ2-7	TGTGCCAGCAGTCCCTCACGACAGGTCCCCTACGAGCAGTACTTC	CASSPSRQVPYEQYF
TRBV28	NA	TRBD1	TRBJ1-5	TGTGCCAGCAGTTTGCGGGGACAGGGGACCGATCAGCCCCAGCATTTT	CASSLRGQGTDQPQHF
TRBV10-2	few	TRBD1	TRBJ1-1	TGCGCCAGCAGTGTGACCCAGGGGGGTGCATGGGCTTTCTTT	CASSVTQGGAWAFF
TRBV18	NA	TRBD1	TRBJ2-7	TGTGCCAGCTCACTTATCGACAGGGTCCACGAGCAGTACTTC	CASSLIDRVHEQYF
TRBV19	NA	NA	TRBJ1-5	TGTGCCAGTAGTATCTCGCGTAGCAATCAGCCCCAGCATTTT	CASSISRSNQPQHF
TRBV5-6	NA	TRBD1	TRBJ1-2	TGTGCCAGCAGCCTGAAAGAGACAGGGGGTACCGTTGGCTACACCTTC	CASSLKETGGTVGYTF
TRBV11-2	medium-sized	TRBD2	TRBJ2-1	TGTGCCAGCAGCTTTGGTCCGGGACTAGCGCAGAACAATGAGCAGTTCTTC	CASSFGPGLAQNNEQFF
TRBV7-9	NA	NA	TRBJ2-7	TGTGCCAGCAGCCCGGAGACAGGAGACTACGAGCAGTACTTC	CASSPETGDYEQYF
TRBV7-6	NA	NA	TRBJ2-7	TGTGCCAGCAGCTTAGGAATGGCGGGGACAGCCTACGAGCAGTACTTC	CASSLGMAGTAYEQYF
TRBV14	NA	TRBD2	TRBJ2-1	TGTGCCAGCAGCCAACGGGGAGGGATGAATGAGCAGTTCTTC	CASSQRGGMNEQFF
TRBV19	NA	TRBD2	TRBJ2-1	TGTGCCAGTAGTGTGACTAGCGGGGACTACAATGAGCAGTTCTTC	CASSVTSGDYNEQFF
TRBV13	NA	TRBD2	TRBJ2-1	TGTGCCAGCAGCTCCCCCCTAGCGGGGTACAATGAGCAGTTCTTC	CASSSPLAGYNEQFF
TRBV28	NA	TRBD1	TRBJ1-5	TGTGCCAGCAGAGAACAGGGGTATAGCAATCAGCCCCAGCATTTT	CASREQGYSNQPQHF
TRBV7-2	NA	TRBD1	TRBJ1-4	TGTGCCAGCAGCCAAGGACAGGGAGGAGAAAAACTGTTTTTT	CASSQGQGGEKLFF
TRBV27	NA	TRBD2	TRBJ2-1	TGTGCCAGCAGTTTATATCCAGCGGGAGATCAGTTCTTC	CASSLYPAGDQFF
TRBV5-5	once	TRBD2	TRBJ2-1	TGTGCCAGCAGCTTGTCGCCTAGCGGGAGAAATGAGCAGTTCTTC	CASSLSPSGRNEQFF
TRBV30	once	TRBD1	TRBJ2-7	TGTGCCTGGGATAGCGGGACAGGGGTGACCGAGCAGTACTTC	CAWDSGTGVTEQYF
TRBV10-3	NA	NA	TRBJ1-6	TGTGCCATCAGTGAGTCGAGTTCACCCCTCCACTTT	CAISESSSPLHF
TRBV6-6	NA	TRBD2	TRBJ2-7	TGTGCCAGCAGTCCGACTAGCTCGTATGAGGAGCAGTACTTC	CASSPTSSYEEQYF
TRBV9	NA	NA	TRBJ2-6	TGTGCCAGCAGCGTAGCTCATGAGTTTTCTGGGGCCAACGTCCTGACTTTC	CASSVAHEFSGANVLTF
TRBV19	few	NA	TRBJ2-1	TGTGCCAGTAGTATAGAGGTAGACAGGTACAATGAGCAGTTCTTC	CASSIEVDRYNEQFF
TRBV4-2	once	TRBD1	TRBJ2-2	TGTGCCAGCAGCGGACAGGGGCCGAACTACACCGGGGAGCTGTTTTTT	CASSGQGPNYTGELFF
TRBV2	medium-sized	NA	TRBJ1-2	TGTGCCAGCAGTGGTTGGCAGACTAACTATGGCTACACCTTC	CASSGWQTNYGYTF
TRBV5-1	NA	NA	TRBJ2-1	TGCGCCAGCAGCCCTCGACAGAACAATGAGCAGTTCTTC	CASSPRQNNEQFF
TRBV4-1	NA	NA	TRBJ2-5	TGCGCCAGCAGCCAAGAGAGCGGTCAAGAGACCCAGTACTTC	CASSQESGQETQYF
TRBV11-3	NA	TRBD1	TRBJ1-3	TGTGCCAGCAGCTTAAAGGACAGGGGCATCTCTGGAAACACCATATATTTT	CASSLKDRGISGNTIYF
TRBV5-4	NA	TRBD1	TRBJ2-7	TGTGCCAGCAGCTTAGAGGGGGCTGAGTACGAGCAGTACTTC	CASSLEGAEYEQYF
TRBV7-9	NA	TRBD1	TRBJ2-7	TGTGCCAGCAGCTTCGAGGGGGCATATTACGAGCAGTACTTC	CASSFEGAYYEQYF
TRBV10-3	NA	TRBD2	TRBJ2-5	TGTGCCATCAGTGAGGCGGGGGATGTGATGACCCAGTACTTC	CAISEAGDVMTQYF
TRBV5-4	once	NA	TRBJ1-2	TGTGCCAGCAGCTCATCCAGGGTGTTCAGCTATGGCTACACCTTC	CASSSSRVFSYGYTF
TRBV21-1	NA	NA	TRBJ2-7	TGTGCCAGCAGCAAAGATTCAGCGGGACTCCGTAAGGGGTACGAGCAGTACTTC	CASSKDSAGLRKGYEQYF
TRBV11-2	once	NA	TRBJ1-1	TGTGCCAGCAGCCCTACCTTCAAGAACACTGAAGCTTTCTTT	CASSPTFKNTEAFF
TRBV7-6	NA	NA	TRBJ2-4	TGTGCCAGCAGCTCCCAGGCTAGACTAGTTTGGCACTTC	CASSSQARLVWHF
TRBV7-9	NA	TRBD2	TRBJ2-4	TGTGCCAGCAGCTTAGGGACTAGCGGCATTCAGTACTTC	CASSLGTSGIQYF
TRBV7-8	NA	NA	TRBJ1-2	TGTGCCAGCAGCCTAGGACAGATTGGGAACTATGGCTACACCTTC	CASSLGQIGNYGYTF
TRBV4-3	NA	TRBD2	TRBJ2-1	TGCGCCAGCAGCCACCTAGCGGGGCTACTAAATGAGCAGTTCTTC	CASSHLAGLLNEQFF
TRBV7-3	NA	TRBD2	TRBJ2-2	TGTGCCAGCAGCCCCTCCGGGACTAGCGTGGGAGGGGAGCTGTTTTTT	CASSPSGTSVGGELFF
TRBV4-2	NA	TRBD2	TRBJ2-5	TGTGCCAGCAGACCTGGACTAGGGGAGACCCAGTACTTC	CASRPGLGETQYF
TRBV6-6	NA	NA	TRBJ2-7	TGTGCCAGCAGCGATGGGGACACCCCCTCGTACTTC	CASSDGDTPSYF
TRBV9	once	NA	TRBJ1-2	TGTGCCAGCAGCGTAGCATCGGCTAACTATGGCTACACCTTC	CASSVASANYGYTF
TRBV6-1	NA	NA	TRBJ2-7	TGTGCCAGCAGTGAAGTCCAGGGGCCCACCTACGAGCAGTACTTC	CASSEVQGPTYEQYF